The 18 T cell receptor beta chains below come from one sample, sequenced in a study of blood T cells in healthy people across ages. The authors ran a second PCR of about 6 to 12 cycles using a sample-barcoded 5' primer and a J-beta primer mix. TCRdb reanalysed the 5' RACE reads using MiXCR and keeps one entry per CDR3 protein. The sample contains approximately 820,000 distinct CDR3 sequences, around 43% of which appear only once. The sequencing sample was made of blood. The receptor source for this set is a man aged 60-69 years in good health.

This chain joins TRBV5-1 and TRBJ2-3, with D possibly TRBD1 on 6 matching bases. CDR3 length equals 14 residues. Germline V CDR1 and CDR2: SGHRS, YFSETQ. V shed 4 bases and J shed 0 bases, with 9 bases lying between them. In DNA form, the CDR3 reads TGCGCCAGCAGCGCGGACAGAAGCACAGATACGCAGTATTTT. It translates to CASSADRSTDTQYF. Looking up the rest from reference TRBV5-1 and TRBJ2-3 gives the full variable domain: KAGVTQTPRYLIKTRGQQVTLSCSPISGHRSVSWYQQTPGQGLQFLFEYFSETQRNKGNFPGRFSGRQFSNSRSEMNVSTLELGDSALYLCASSADRSTDTQYFGPGTRLTVL.

The table lists this clonotype with a few counts. The chain is built from TRBV14 and TRBJ2-5; no clear D. Germline V gene data show CDR1 as SGHDN and CDR2 as FVKESK. Trimming took 2 bases from V and 8 from J, leaving 18 bases between them. The CDR3 spans 15 residues. As DNA, the CDR3 is TGTGCCAGCAGCCAATCTGCCGGCGAATGGAGAACCCAGTACTTC. Amino acid sequence: CASSQSAGEWRTQYF. Drawing the rest from reference TRBV14 and TRBJ2-5, the complete variable domain is EAGVTQFPSHSVIEKGQTVTLRCDPISGHDNLYWYRRVMGKEIKFLLHFVKESKQDESGMPNNRFLAERTGGTYSTLKVQPAELEDSGVYFCASSQSAGEWRTQYFGPGTRLLVL.

This sequence joins TRBV20-1 and TRBJ2-7; D is uncertain. This CDR3 is built from 11 residues. In germline, CDR1 is DFQATT, CDR2 SNEGSKA (reference sequence). Trimming took 4 bases from V and 7 from J, leaving 11 bases between them. For the CDR3, the DNA is TGCAGTGCTAAAAGGCTTGCTGAGCAGTACTTC. It specifies CSAKRLAEQYF.

This sequence joins TRBV12-3 or TRBV12-4 and TRBJ1-6; no clear D. This CDR3 spans 13 amino acids. Trimming took off 6 bases at V and 9 bases at J, with 12 bases between the two ends. CDR3 nucleotides: TGTGCCAGCAGCTATAGTTGGAGTTCACCCCTCCACTTT. This sequence encodes CASSYSWSSPLHF.

This clonotype was seen a few times. V is TRBV12-3 or TRBV12-4 and J is TRBJ2-6, with 7 bases lining up with TRBD1. This CDR3 has 16 residues. Trimming took 10 bases from V and 0 from J; bases not matched to a gene: 9. The CDR3 coding sequence is TGTGCCATCTTGTGGGGACAGCCCTCTGGGGCCAACGTCCTGACTTTC. Translated: CAILWGQPSGANVLTF.

This clonotype was observed once. The chain recombines TRBV9 with TRBJ1-2, with 11 bases identical to TRBD1. CDR3 size: 14 residues. The germline V gene encodes CDR1 SGDLS and CDR2 YYNGEE. The ends lost 3 bases at V and 6 bases at J; junction bases unmatched: 4. The CDR3: CASSAGTGGHGYTF. The CDR3, as DNA: TGTGCCAGCAGCGCCGGGACAGGGGGACATGGCTACACCTTC.

This chain connects TRBV7-2 to TRBJ2-7, with 16 bases lining up with TRBD2. The germline gives CDR1 SGHTA, CDR2 FQGNSA. The CDR3 is made up of 16 amino acids. Trimming cost V 5 bases and J 2 bases; bases outside gene matches: 3. In nucleotides, the CDR3 is TGTGCCAGCAGCACGGGACTAGCGGGGGGGACCTACGAGCAGTACTTC. Amino acids: CASSTGLAGGTYEQYF.

This clonotype was seen a handful of times. The chain couples TRBV7-9 to TRBJ1-2; D not certain. V was shortened by 2 bases and J by 3 bases, with 7 bases between the two germline ends. The length of the CDR3 is 13 residues. Per the germline V gene, CDR1 is SEHNR and CDR2 is FQNEAQ (reference sequence). The CDR3 region is CASSLSVDYGYTF. For the CDR3, the DNA is TGTGCCAGCAGCTTATCAGTGGACTATGGCTACACCTTC.

Notes on this clonotype: The junction departs from the called germline gene at one end, perhaps through a read error. The chain joins TRBV2 to TRBJ2-5; 7 bases agree with TRBD1. This CDR3 contains 13 residues. Germline V gene sequence: CDR1 SNHLY, CDR2 FYNNEI. The CDR3, as DNA: TGTACCAGCAGACAGGGCTACCAAGAGACCCAGTACTTC. It yields the protein CTSRQGYQETQYF.

The genes are TRBV28 and TRBJ1-4; 7 bases align to TRBD1. The V gene end was trimmed by 7 bases and the J gene end by 13 bases; junction bases not matched to a gene: 18. Per the germline V gene, CDR1 is MDHEN and CDR2 is SYDVKM. The CDR3 extends over 15 amino acids. CDR3 sequence: CASTPSPGQQLGLFF. The CDR3, as DNA: TGTGCCAGCACCCCTAGTCCGGGACAGCAATTAGGACTGTTTTTT.

This clonotype was recorded a few times. The gene calls are TRBV29-1 and TRBJ2-1, with a possible D match to TRBD2 (5 bases). Germline CDR1 is SQVTM and CDR2 is ANQGSEA. The CDR3 loop spans 11 amino acids. With 8 bases removed from V and 7 bases from J, the gap between germline ends came to 12 bases. The CDR3 DNA reads TGCAGCTGCCCACGGGGAAATGAGCAGTTCTTC. Protein product: CSCPRGNEQFF.

The chain combines TRBV24-1 with TRBJ2-1; D not resolved. The CDR3 has 14 residues. Trimming shortened V by 4 bases and J by 5 bases, and 11 bases separated the two germline ends. CDR1 KGHDR and CDR2 SFDVKD come from the germline V gene. The CDR3 DNA sequence: TGTGCCACCAGTGACCCCTCCACCGACAATGAGCAGTTCTTC. Translation: CATSDPSTDNEQFF.

The chain combines TRBV7-9 with TRBJ2-7, with a weak D call TRBD1 (6 bases). Germline lookup yields CDR1 SEHNR and CDR2 FQNEAQ (reference sequence). This CDR3 is built from 15 residues. Trimming stripped 5 bases from V and 2 bases from J, with 16 bases between. CDR3 in DNA: TGTGCCAGCAGCCCCGAAGGGGGAACGGCCTACGAGCAGTACTTC. This sequence encodes CASSPEGGTAYEQYF.

Only a few counts were recorded for this clonotype. The genes are TRBV20-1 and TRBJ2-3; D might be TRBD1 (6 bases). V was pared by 5 bases and J by 1 base, with 16 bases between. The germline gives CDR1 DFQATT, CDR2 SNEGSKA (reference sequence). This CDR3 contains 15 residues. The CDR3 DNA reads as TGCAGTGCTGGGCCAACAGGGAGTGGCACAGATACGCAGTATTTT. This sequence encodes CSAGPTGSGTDTQYF.

The V and J genes are TRBV7-6 and TRBJ1-4; tentative D call: TRBD1 (6 bases). The germline V gene has CDR1 SGHVS and CDR2 FNYEAQ. The CDR3 covers 17 residues. Trimming cost V 5 bases and J 4 bases, with 20 bases left between them. The CDR3 is CASSDSGTPGLNEKLFF. The CDR3 bases are TGTGCCAGCAGCGATTCCGGGACACCCGGCCTTAATGAAAAACTGTTTTTT.

This sequence joins TRBV4-1 and TRBJ2-3, with a tentative D call TRBD1 (6 bases). Germline CDR1 MGHRA, CDR2 YSYEKL. V gave up 1 base and J gave up 0 bases, with 8 bases separating them. The length of the CDR3 is 15 residues. The CDR3: CASSQAGTSTDTQYF. CDR3 bases: TGCGCCAGCAGCCAAGCGGGGACAAGCACAGATACGCAGTATTTT.

This clonotype came up a few times. The rearrangement uses TRBV4-3 and TRBJ2-3; D is ambiguous. The V gene's germline CDR1 is LGHNA and CDR2 YSLEER. The CDR3 loop spans 14 amino acids. The ends were cut back, 1 base at V and 8 bases at J, with 13 bases in the middle. This chain's CDR3 is CASSQVVDVGTQYF. In DNA, the CDR3 is TGCGCCAGCAGCCAAGTGGTGGATGTGGGTACGCAGTATTTT.

The V and J genes are TRBV20-1 and TRBJ1-4; possibly TRBD1 for D (6 bases). The germline V gene has CDR1 DFQATT and CDR2 SNEGSKA (reference sequence). Trimming shortened V by 3 bases and J by 8 bases, and 7 bases separated the two germline ends. The CDR3 covers 11 residues. The CDR3 region is CSASTGEKLFF. In DNA form, the CDR3 reads TGCAGTGCTAGCACAGGGGAAAAACTGTTTTTT.